This T cell receptor (beta chain) came from a study of control samples from healthy donors and cancer patients. Repertoires were generated with immunoSEQ multiplex PCR, while TCRdb's copy carries only in-frame clones and drops some. Of about 160,000 clones in the sample, 70% to 90% are singletons; the top ten hold around 12%. This CDR3 is 15 amino acids long. Germline CDR1 and CDR2: SGHNT and YYREEE (reference sequence). V lost 4 bases to trimming and J lost 4 bases, with 17 bases between them. The TCR sequence derives from a man aged 25-45 years in good health. This chain links TRBV5-4 with TRBJ1-2; D unresolved. What was sequenced was blood. The CDR3 spells CASSPDGLSAYGYTF. The CDR3, as DNA: TGTGCCAGCAGCCCGGACGGGCTATCCGCCTATGGCTACACCTTC.